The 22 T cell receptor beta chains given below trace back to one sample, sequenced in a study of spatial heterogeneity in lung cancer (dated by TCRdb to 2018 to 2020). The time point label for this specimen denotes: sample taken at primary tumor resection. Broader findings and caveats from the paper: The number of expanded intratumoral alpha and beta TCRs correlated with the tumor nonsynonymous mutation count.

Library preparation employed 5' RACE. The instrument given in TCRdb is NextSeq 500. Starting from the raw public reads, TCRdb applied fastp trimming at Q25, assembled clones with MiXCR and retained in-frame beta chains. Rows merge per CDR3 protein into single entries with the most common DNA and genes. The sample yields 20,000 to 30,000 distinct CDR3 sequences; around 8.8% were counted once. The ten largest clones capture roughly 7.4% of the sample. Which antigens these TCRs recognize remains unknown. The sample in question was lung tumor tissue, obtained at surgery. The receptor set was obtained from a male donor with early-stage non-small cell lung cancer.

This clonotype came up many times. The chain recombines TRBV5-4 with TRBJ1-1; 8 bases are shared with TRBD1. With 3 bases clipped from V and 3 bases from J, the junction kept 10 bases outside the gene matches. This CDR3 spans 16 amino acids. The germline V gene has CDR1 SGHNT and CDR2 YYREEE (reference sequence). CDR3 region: CASSSRTGLFYTEAFF. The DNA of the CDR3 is TGTGCCAGCAGCTCCAGGACAGGGCTCTTCTACACTGAAGCTTTCTTT.

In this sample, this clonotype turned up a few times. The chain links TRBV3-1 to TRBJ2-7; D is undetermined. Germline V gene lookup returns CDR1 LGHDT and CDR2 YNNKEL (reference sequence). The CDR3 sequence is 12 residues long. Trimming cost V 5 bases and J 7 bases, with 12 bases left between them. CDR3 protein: CASSSYRQEQYF. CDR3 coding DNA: TGTGCCAGCAGCTCCTACCGCCAGGAGCAGTACTTC.

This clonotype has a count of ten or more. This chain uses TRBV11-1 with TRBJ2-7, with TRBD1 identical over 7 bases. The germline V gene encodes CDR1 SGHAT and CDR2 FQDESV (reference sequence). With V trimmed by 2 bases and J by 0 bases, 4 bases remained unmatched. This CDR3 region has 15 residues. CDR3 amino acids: CASSLSGTVSYEQYF. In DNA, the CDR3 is TGTGCCAGCAGCTTATCCGGGACAGTCTCCTACGAGCAGTACTTC.

CDR3 nucleotides: TGTGCCACCAGCGCTCGGGAGCCGGGTAATTCACCCCTCCACTTT. It specifies CATSAREPGNSPLHF. The J gene is TRBJ1-6, the V gene TRBV15; no definite D call. V was shortened by 5 bases and J by 6 bases, with 14 bases between the two germline ends. CDR1 LNHNV and CDR2 YYDKDF come from the germline V gene (reference sequence). There are 15 residues in the CDR3.

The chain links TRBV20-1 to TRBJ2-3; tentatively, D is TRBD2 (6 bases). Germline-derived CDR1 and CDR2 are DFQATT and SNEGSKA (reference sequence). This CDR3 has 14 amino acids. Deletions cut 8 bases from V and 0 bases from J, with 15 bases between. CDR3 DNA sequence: TGCAGTTACCAGCGGGTTACTAGCACAGATACGCAGTATTTT. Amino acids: CSYQRVTSTDTQYF.

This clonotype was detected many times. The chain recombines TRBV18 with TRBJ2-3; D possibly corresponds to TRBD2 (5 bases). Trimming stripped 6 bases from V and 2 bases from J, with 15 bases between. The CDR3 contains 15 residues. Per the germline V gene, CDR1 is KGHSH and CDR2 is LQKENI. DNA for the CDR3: TGTGCCAGCTCCTCAGAGCTCCGGGACACAGATACGCAGTATTTT. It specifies CASSSELRDTDTQYF.

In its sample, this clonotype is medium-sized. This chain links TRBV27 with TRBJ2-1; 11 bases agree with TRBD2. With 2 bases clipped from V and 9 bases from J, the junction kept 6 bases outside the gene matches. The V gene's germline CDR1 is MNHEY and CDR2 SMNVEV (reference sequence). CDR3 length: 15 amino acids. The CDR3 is CASSLEASGRSEQFF. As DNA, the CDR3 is TGTGCCAGCAGTTTAGAGGCTAGCGGGAGGAGTGAGCAGTTCTTC.

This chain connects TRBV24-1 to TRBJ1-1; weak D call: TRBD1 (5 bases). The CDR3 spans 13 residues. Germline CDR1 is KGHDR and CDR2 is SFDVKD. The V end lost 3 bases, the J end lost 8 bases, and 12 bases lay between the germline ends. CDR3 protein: CATSDGPRTEAFF. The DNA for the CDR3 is TGTGCCACCAGTGATGGGCCTAGGACAGAAGCTTTCTTT.

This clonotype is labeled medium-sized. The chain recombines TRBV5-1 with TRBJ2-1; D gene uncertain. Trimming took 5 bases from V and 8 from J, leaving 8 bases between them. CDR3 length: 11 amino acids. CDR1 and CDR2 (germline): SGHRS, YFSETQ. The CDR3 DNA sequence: TGCGCCAGCAGTCTCTGGGATGAGCAGTTCTTC. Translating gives CASSLWDEQFF.

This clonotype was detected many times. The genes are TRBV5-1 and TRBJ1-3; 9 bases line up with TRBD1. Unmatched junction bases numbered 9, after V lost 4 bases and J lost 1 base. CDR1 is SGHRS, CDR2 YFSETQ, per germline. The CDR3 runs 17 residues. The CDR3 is CASSPRTGAISGNTIYF. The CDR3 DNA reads TGCGCCAGCAGCCCACGGACAGGGGCGATTTCTGGAAACACCATATATTTT.

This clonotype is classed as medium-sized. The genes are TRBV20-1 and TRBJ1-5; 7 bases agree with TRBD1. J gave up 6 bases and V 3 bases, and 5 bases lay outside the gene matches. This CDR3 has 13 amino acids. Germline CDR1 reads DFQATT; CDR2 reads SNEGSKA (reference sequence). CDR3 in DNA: TGCAGTGCTAGCGAGGGGGCGAGTCAGCCCCAGCATTTT. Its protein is CSASEGASQPQHF.

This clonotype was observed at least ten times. The DNA of the CDR3 is TGTGCCAGCAGTTTAGGACAGGGGGCAGGTAAAGCTTTCTTT. Residues: CASSLGQGAGKAFF. The J gene is TRBJ1-1, the V gene TRBV27; 11 nucleotides line up with TRBD1. The length of the CDR3 is 14 residues. Per germline, CDR1 MNHEY and CDR2 SMNVEV (reference sequence). With 2 bases clipped from V and 9 bases from J, the junction kept 5 bases outside the gene matches.

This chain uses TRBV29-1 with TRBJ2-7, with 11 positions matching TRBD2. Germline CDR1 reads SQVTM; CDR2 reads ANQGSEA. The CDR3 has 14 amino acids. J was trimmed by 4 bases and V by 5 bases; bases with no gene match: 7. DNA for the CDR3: TGCAGCGTTACAACTAGCGGGAGTGTGTACGAGCAGTACTTC. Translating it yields CSVTTSGSVYEQYF.

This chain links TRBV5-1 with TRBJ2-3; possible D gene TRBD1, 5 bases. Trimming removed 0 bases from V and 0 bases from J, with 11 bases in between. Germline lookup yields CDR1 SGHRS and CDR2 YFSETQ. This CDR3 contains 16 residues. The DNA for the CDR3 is TGCGCCAGCAGCTTGGGACAGCCACCAAGCACAGATACGCAGTATTTT. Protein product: CASSLGQPPSTDTQYF.

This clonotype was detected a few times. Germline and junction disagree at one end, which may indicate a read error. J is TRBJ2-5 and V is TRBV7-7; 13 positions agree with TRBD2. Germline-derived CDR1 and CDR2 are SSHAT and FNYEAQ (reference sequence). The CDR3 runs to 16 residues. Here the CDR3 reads CASSRRAGLAGETQYF. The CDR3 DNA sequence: TGTGCTAGCAGCCGTAGAGCGGGACTAGCGGGGGAGACCCAGTACTTC.

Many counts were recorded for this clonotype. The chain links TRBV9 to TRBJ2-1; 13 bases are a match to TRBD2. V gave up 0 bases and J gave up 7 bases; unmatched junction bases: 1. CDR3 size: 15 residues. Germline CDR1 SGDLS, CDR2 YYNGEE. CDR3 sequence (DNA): TGTGCCAGCAGCGTAGCGGGACTAGCGGGAAATGAGCAGTTCTTC. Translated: CASSVAGLAGNEQFF.

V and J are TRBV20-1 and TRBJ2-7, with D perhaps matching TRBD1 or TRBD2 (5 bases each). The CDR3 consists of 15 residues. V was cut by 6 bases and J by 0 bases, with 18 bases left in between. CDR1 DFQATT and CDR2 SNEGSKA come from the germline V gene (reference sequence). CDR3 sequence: CSAPAGDLGSYEQYF. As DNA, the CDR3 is TGCAGTGCCCCGGCCGGGGACCTAGGCTCCTACGAGCAGTACTTC.

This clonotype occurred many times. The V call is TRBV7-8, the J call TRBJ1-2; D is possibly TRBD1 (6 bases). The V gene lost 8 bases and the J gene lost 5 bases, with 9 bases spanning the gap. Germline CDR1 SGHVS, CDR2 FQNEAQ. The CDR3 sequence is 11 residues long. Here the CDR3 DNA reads TGTGCCAGCGGGGGCGATTATGGCTACACCTTC. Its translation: CASGGDYGYTF.

CDR3 in amino acids: CASSFLPGAWGTEAFF. CDR3 nucleotides: TGTGCCAGCAGTTTCCTCCCCGGCGCCTGGGGTACTGAAGCTTTCTTT. The chain recombines TRBV6-5 with TRBJ1-1; the D is unclear. This CDR3 contains 16 residues. V was clipped by 4 bases and J by 5 bases, with 20 bases between them. In germline, CDR1 is MNHEY, CDR2 SVGAGI.

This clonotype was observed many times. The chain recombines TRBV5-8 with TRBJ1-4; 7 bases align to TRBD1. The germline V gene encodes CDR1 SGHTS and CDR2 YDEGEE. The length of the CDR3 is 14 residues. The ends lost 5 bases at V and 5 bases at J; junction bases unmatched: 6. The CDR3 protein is CASSLQGKNEKLFF. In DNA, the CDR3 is TGTGCCAGCAGTCTACAGGGGAAGAATGAAAAACTGTTTTTT.

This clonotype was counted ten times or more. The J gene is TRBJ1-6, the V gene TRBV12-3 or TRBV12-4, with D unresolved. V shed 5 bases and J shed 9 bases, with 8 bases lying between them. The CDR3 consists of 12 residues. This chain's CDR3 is CASSPPTSPLHF. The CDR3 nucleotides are TGTGCCAGCAGTCCTCCGACTTCACCCCTCCACTTT.

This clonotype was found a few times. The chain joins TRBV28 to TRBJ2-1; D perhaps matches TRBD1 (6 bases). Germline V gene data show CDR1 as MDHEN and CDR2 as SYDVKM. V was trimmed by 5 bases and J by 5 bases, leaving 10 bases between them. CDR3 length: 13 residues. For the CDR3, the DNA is TGTGCCAGCAGTCGAGGACAGAACAATGAGCAGTTCTTC. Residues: CASSRGQNNEQFF.